The rows below give T cell receptor beta chains drawn from one sample of a study of blood T cell repertoires in COVID-19. Assay used: immunoSEQ multiplex PCR; TCRdb lists only in-frame clones, some missing. The repertoire holds approximately 85,000 clones, with over 85% as singletons. Sequenced: peripheral blood. The receptor source for this set is a man aged 50 to 60 with acute or convalescent COVID-19. The CDR3 runs from the conserved cysteine through the conserved F or W. A D gene is named only where the DNA matches it firmly. Rows give clone size only sometimes, using once, few, many, or a class for an expanded clone.

TRBJ1-5,-,-,TRBV3-1/TRBV3-2,TGTGCCAGCAGCCAAGACAGTAGCAATCAGCCCCAGCATTTT,CASSQDSSNQPQHF
TRBJ2-2,-,TRBD2,TRBV24-1,TGTGCCACCAGTGATTGGCGGGAGGGCAACACCGGGGAGCTGTTTTTT,CATSDWREGNTGELFF
TRBJ2-5,-,-,TRBV28,TGTGCCAGCAGTTGGGGGCAGACCCAGTACTTC,CASSWGQTQYF
TRBJ1-5,-,-,TRBV5-6,TGTGCCAGCAGCTTGCGGGGAGGAAATCAGCCCCAGCATTTT,CASSLRGGNQPQHF
TRBJ2-3,-,-,TRBV6-5,TGTGCCAGCAGAGCATCTAGCACAGATACGCAGTATTTT,CASRASSTDTQYF
TRBJ2-7,-,-,TRBV23-1,TGCGCCAGCAGTCAATCAAATGAGGTAACAGGGCGGGTTTACGAGCAGTACTTC,CASSQSNEVTGRVYEQYF
TRBJ1-4,-,-,TRBV19,TGTGCCAGTAGCCACTGGGACTCGAATGAAAAACTGTTTTTT,CASSHWDSNEKLFF
TRBJ2-1,-,TRBD2,TRBV7-2,TGTGCCAGCAGCTTGGGACTAGCGGGGGGGCGGTACAATGAGCAGTTCTTC,CASSLGLAGGRYNEQFF
TRBJ2-3,-,TRBD2,TRBV9,TGTGCCAGCAGCACCACTAGCGGGGGGGCACATACGCAGTATTTT,CASSTTSGGAHTQYF
TRBJ1-6,once,-,TRBV6-6,TGTGCCAGCGGACACCGAAATTCACCCCTCCACTTT,CASGHRNSPLHF
TRBJ1-2,-,TRBD1,TRBV5-6,TGTGCCAGCAGCTTGGGCAGGACAGGCGAGCTGGGGTATGGCTACACCTTC,CASSLGRTGELGYGYTF
TRBJ2-1,few,TRBD1,TRBV18,TGTGCCAGCTCACCACCGACGGGACAGCGCCTAGAGGAGGTCTTC,CASSPPTGQRLEEVF
TRBJ2-2,-,-,TRBV24-1,TGTGCCACCAGTGATTCGCTGGGGGCCGGACTCGGGGAGCTGTTTTTT,CATSDSLGAGLGELFF
TRBJ1-1,-,-,TRBV27,TGTGCCAGCAGTGGGGGCTTAAACACTGAAGCTTTCTTT,CASSGGLNTEAFF
TRBJ2-7,-,-,TRBV13,TGTGCCAGCAGCTTAGGCAGAGGGAACTCCTACGAGCAGTACTTC,CASSLGRGNSYEQYF
TRBJ1-2,-,-,TRBV5-8,TGTGCCAGCAGCTTGGATGGGCACAACTATGGCTACACCTTC,CASSLDGHNYGYTF
TRBJ1-4,-,-,TRBV30,TGTGCCTGGAGCAGGACAACGCCTAATGAAAAACTGTTTTTT,CAWSRTTPNEKLFF
TRBJ2-7,-,-,TRBV13,TGTGCCAGCAGCTTAGCTCTTCGGGTCCACGAGCAGTACTTC,CASSLALRVHEQYF
TRBJ1-6,-,-,TRBV19,TGTGCCAGTAAGGACAGTTATAATTCACCCCTCCACTTT,CASKDSYNSPLHF
TRBJ1-1,-,TRBD1,TRBV4-1,TGCGCCTCCGGCCCGGGGAAACAGGGGGAGGCTGAAGCTTTCTTT,CASGPGKQGEAEAFF
TRBJ1-2,-,-,TRBV5-1,TGCGCCAGCAGCTTCACTAACCGGGGTGGCTACACCTTC,CASSFTNRGGYTF
TRBJ2-6,-,-,TRBV19,TGTGCCAGTATCGCGAGTCGCTCTGGGGCCAACGTCCTGACTTTC,CASIASRSGANVLTF
TRBJ2-5,-,-,TRBV19,TGTGCCAGTAGTATAGGGGGGAGCGGGGAGACCCAGTACTTC,CASSIGGSGETQYF
TRBJ2-3,-,TRBD1,TRBV9,TGTGCCAGCAGTCCGGCCAGGGGGACAGATACGCAGTATTTT,CASSPARGTDTQYF
TRBJ1-4,-,-,TRBV4-2,TGTGCCAGCAGCCGTCTACAAGAGGGAGGATCTGGAAAACTGTTTTTT,CASSRLQEGGSGKLFF
TRBJ1-6,few,-,TRBV19,TGTGCCAGTAGTCCAGGGTTCGATAATTCACCCCTCCACTTT,CASSPGFDNSPLHF
TRBJ1-2,many,TRBD1,TRBV7-2,TGTGCCAGCAGCTTAAGACCCGGGACAGGTTCACGGGGCTACACCTTC,CASSLRPGTGSRGYTF
TRBJ1-5,-,TRBD1,TRBV28,TGTGCCAGCAGAAGACAGGGCCCTTGGCCCCAGCATTTT,CASRRQGPWPQHF
TRBJ2-3,-,TRBD1,TRBV4-2,TGTGCCAGCAGCAAACAGGGGGGCACAGATACGCAGTATTTT,CASSKQGGTDTQYF
TRBJ1-2,-,-,TRBV2,TGTGCCAGCAATTACTGGGGCGGAAACTATGGCTACACCTTC,CASNYWGGNYGYTF
TRBJ1-2,-,-,TRBV23-1,TGCGCCAGCAGTCAATCGACAGGTTCCTTC,CASSQSTGSF